The entry below describes one T cell receptor (beta chain). Its matching antigen is unknown. MiXCR was run by TCRdb on the RT-PCR reads, yielding one entry per CDR3 protein. Among under 200,000 distinct CDR3 sequences listed, approximately 12% were seen once. This specimen belongs to a study of response to subunit inactivated influenza vaccine. Points from the study as a whole: New T cells are recruited in small numbers by each seasonal influenza vaccination, according to the authors' suggestion.

Germline assignment: CDR1 PRHDT and CDR2 FYEKMQ (reference sequence). The CDR3 is made up of 13 amino acids. The V and J ends lost 3 bases and 5 bases respectively, with 10 bases between them. The material was CD8+ T cells sorted from PBMCs, obtained less than 30 months after vaccination. This receptor was taken from a man between 45 and 75 years old who received an inactivated influenza vaccine. The genes are TRBV13 and TRBJ1-1; TRBD1 might be the D (5 bases). The CDR3 spells CASSFRVYTEAFF. The CDR3 DNA follows: TGTGCCAGCAGCTTCAGGGTGTATACTGAAGCTTTCTTT.